Listed here are 22 T cell receptor beta chains from one sample, sequenced in a study of blood T cell repertoires in COVID-19. The data were produced by immunoSEQ multiplex PCR, yet TCRdb's version contains in-frame clones alone and is incomplete. The table records 100,000 to 120,000 clones, around 79% of them present only once. Sequenced material: peripheral blood. These receptors all come from a woman of 80 years or more with active or convalescent COVID-19.

The chain employs TRBV28 and TRBJ2-1; perhaps TRBD2 as D (7 bases). The length of the CDR3 is 14 residues. CDR1 and CDR2 (germline): MDHEN, SYDVKM. Trimming stripped 9 bases from V and 3 bases from J, with 15 bases between. The CDR3 reads CASRLGGGYNEQFF. CDR3 nucleotides: TGTGCCAGTAGGCTGGGAGGGGGCTACAATGAGCAGTTCTTC. The entire variable domain, with the rest obtained from reference TRBV28 and TRBJ2-1, is as follows: DVKVTQSSRYLVKRTGEKVFLECVQDMDHENMFWYRQDPGLGLRLIYFSYDVKMKEKGDIPEGYSVSREKKERFSLILESASTNQTSMYLCASRLGGGYNEQFFGPGTRLTVL.

This rearrangement joins TRBV28 to TRBJ1-3; tentatively, D is TRBD1 (5 bases). The CDR3 consists of 15 residues. Germline loops: CDR1 MDHEN, CDR2 SYDVKM. The V gene lost 5 bases and the J gene lost 4 bases, with 15 bases spanning the gap. CDR3 in amino acids: CASSIAGQGGNTIYF. The DNA for the CDR3 is TGTGCCAGCAGTATCGCAGGGCAAGGGGGAAACACCATATATTTT.

The chain has TRBV27 and TRBJ1-2; 8 bases align to TRBD1. This CDR3 has 15 residues. V lost 0 bases and J lost 5; bases outside the gene matches: 5. The germline gives CDR1 MNHEY, CDR2 SMNVEV (reference sequence). The CDR3 DNA follows: TGTGCCAGCAGTTTATCTTGGCAGGGGGCTTATGGCTACACCTTC. Translation: CASSLSWQGAYGYTF.

V is TRBV7-3 and J is TRBJ2-3; possible D gene TRBD2, 6 bases. Trimming pared 4 bases from V and 0 bases from J, leaving 11 bases between. The CDR3 covers 15 residues. Looked up from germline, CDR1 is SGHTA and CDR2 is FQGTGA. The CDR3: CASSSGTFSTDTQYF. The CDR3 DNA follows: TGTGCCAGCAGCTCCGGGACTTTTAGCACAGATACGCAGTATTTT.

The chain recombines TRBV9 with TRBJ1-2; D gene ambiguous. V lost 0 bases to trimming and J lost 7 bases, with 16 bases between them. The CDR3 loop spans 15 amino acids. The germline V gene has CDR1 SGDLS and CDR2 YYNGEE. Written as DNA, the CDR3 is TGTGCCAGCAGCGTAGCCACACGGAGTGTCGGTGGCTACACCTTC. This gives the protein CASSVATRSVGGYTF.

The chain has TRBV28 and TRBJ2-1; D is undetermined. Germline V gene data show CDR1 as MDHEN and CDR2 as SYDVKM. CDR3 size: 13 residues. V was pared by 6 bases and J by 0 bases, with 6 bases between. The CDR3 DNA reads TGTGCCAGCAGAGAGAGCTCCTACAATGAGCAGTTCTTC. This codes for CASRESSYNEQFF.

This clone showed up just a few times. V is TRBV7-8 and J is TRBJ2-1, with 13 bases that match TRBD2. CDR3 length: 19 residues. The trim removed 5 bases at V and 0 bases at J, leaving 10 bases unmatched. CDR1 is SGHVS, CDR2 FQNEAQ, per germline. The CDR3: CASSPRLAGGPSSYNEQFF. CDR3 sequence (DNA): TGTGCCAGCAGCCCGAGACTAGCGGGAGGCCCTAGCTCCTACAATGAGCAGTTCTTC.

This chain uses TRBV2 with TRBJ2-1, with a tentative D call TRBD1 (6 bases). This CDR3 contains 13 residues. V was shortened by 6 bases and J by 6 bases, with 12 bases between the two germline ends. The V gene's germline CDR1 is SNHLY and CDR2 FYNNEI. The CDR3 spells CASRQGRGNEQFF. The CDR3 coding sequence is TGTGCCAGCAGACAGGGTAGGGGCAATGAGCAGTTCTTC.

The V call is TRBV2, the J call TRBJ2-3, with D maybe TRBD2 (7 bases). The CDR3 runs 14 residues. The germline V and J ends were trimmed by 7 bases and 5 bases, with 16 bases remaining between them. CDR1 is SNHLY and CDR2 is FYNNEI in the germline V gene. Here the CDR3 DNA reads TGTGCCAGCACTGTTCGGGGGGCGCGAGATACGCAGTATTTT. It encodes CASTVRGARDTQYF. Drawing the rest from reference TRBV2 and TRBJ2-3, the complete variable domain is EPEVTQTPSHQVTQMGQEVILRCVPISNHLYFYWYRQILGQKVEFLVSFYNNEISEKSEIFDDQFSVERPDGSNFTLKIRSTKLEDSAMYFCASTVRGARDTQYFGPGTRLTVL.

The J gene is TRBJ1-2, the V gene TRBV19; no reliable D call. The CDR3 runs to 11 residues. Trimming took off 3 bases at V and 8 bases at J, with 7 bases between the two ends. Germline V CDR1 and CDR2: LNHDA, SQIVND (reference sequence). CDR3: CASSMSIGYTF. CDR3 in DNA: TGTGCCAGTAGTATGTCAATCGGCTACACCTTC.

The chain has TRBV9 and TRBJ2-1, with a tentative D call TRBD2 (5 bases). The CDR3 runs to 13 residues. The ends were cut back, 3 bases at V and 12 bases at J, with 16 bases in the middle. The germline CDR1 and CDR2 sequences are SGDLS and YYNGEE. CDR3 bases: TGTGCCAGCAGCGCGGCCTTCGGGGAAAGGCAGTTCTTC. Translating gives CASSAAFGERQFF.

This clone was picked up a small number of times. This sequence joins TRBV24-1 and TRBJ1-3; 11 positions agree with TRBD1. Germline lookup yields CDR1 KGHDR and CDR2 SFDVKD. The length of the CDR3 is 17 residues. V dropped 2 bases and J dropped 1; count of bases not matched to a gene: 3. The CDR3 DNA follows: TGTGCCACCAGTGATTCGGGACAGGGGGTATCTGGAAACACCATATATTTT. Its translation: CATSDSGQGVSGNTIYF.

The chain links TRBV28 to TRBJ1-4; the match to TRBD1 covers 8 bases. V shed 6 bases and J 1 base; nucleotides not matched to a gene: 10. The CDR3 spans 17 residues. Germline V lookup: CDR1 MDHEN, CDR2 SYDVKM. The CDR3 bases are TGTGCCAGCAGCAACAGGGGGGGTCTTGGAACTAATGAAAAACTGTTTTTT. Translation gives CASSNRGGLGTNEKLFF.

The chain recombines TRBV7-9 with TRBJ2-1, with TRBD2 identical over 10 bases. The CDR3 runs 15 residues. Germline V lookup: CDR1 SEHNR, CDR2 FQNEAQ (reference sequence). V dropped 3 bases and J dropped 8; count of bases not matched to a gene: 7. The CDR3 loop reads CASSFITSGKDEQFF. The CDR3, as DNA: TGTGCCAGCAGCTTTATCACTAGCGGGAAGGATGAGCAGTTCTTC.

The chain combines TRBV14 with TRBJ1-4, with D possibly TRBD1 on 5 matching bases. There are 19 residues in the CDR3. The germline gives CDR1 SGHDN, CDR2 FVKESK. Trimming left V 3 bases short and J 4 bases short, with 24 bases between. CDR3 sequence reads: CASSQALPGSIGGNEKLFF. CDR3 nucleotide sequence: TGTGCCAGCAGCCAGGCCCTCCCAGGGTCCATCGGGGGTAATGAAAAACTGTTTTTT.

The rearrangement links TRBV19 to TRBJ1-5, with D perhaps matching TRBD1 (6 bases). Between the trimmed V and J ends, which lost 4 bases and 0 bases, there was a span of 10 bases. This CDR3 has 15 amino acids. The germline V gene has CDR1 LNHDA and CDR2 SQIVND (reference sequence). This CDR3 reads CASSRWTDSNQPQHF. The CDR3 coding sequence is TGTGCCAGTAGTAGGTGGACAGATAGCAATCAGCCCCAGCATTTT. The full variable domain, with the rest looked up from reference TRBV19 and TRBJ1-5, is DGGITQSPKYLFRKEGQNVTLSCEQNLNHDAMYWYRQDPGQGLRLIYYSQIVNDFQKGDIAEGYSVSREKKESFPLTVTSAQKNPTAFYLCASSRWTDSNQPQHFGDGTRLSIL.

A remark on this clone: At one end, the junction sequence differs from germline, possibly due to a read error. This chain links TRBV20-1 with TRBJ2-7; TRBD1 is a possible D gene (6 bases). Germline V gives CDR1 DFQATT, CDR2 SNEGSKA (reference sequence). The CDR3 consists of 11 residues. In nucleotides, the CDR3 is TGCAGTCCTAGGGACAACTACGAGCAGTACTTC. Residues: CSPRDNYEQYF.

The chain carries TRBV7-6 and TRBJ2-2; D possibly corresponds to TRBD2 (6 bases). V lost 5 bases and J 3 bases, leaving 19 bases between the germline ends. The CDR3 sequence is 17 residues long. Germline V gene data show CDR1 as SGHVS and CDR2 as FNYEAQ. CDR3 protein: CASSGGGVGVYTGELFF. For the CDR3, the DNA is TGTGCCAGCAGCGGAGGAGGGGTAGGGGTCTACACCGGGGAGCTGTTTTTT.

This chain uses TRBV20-1 with TRBJ1-2; D is undetermined. This CDR3 comprises 13 residues. In germline, CDR1 is DFQATT, CDR2 SNEGSKA (reference sequence). Trimming took 3 bases from V and 2 from J, leaving 10 bases between them. The CDR3 DNA reads as TGCAGTGCTAGTGGCGATGTCAACTATGGCTACACCTTC. Amino acids: CSASGDVNYGYTF.

This chain joins TRBV5-1 and TRBJ2-7; a weak D match, TRBD2 (6 bases). Between the trimmed V and J ends, which lost 4 bases and 0 bases, there was a span of 23 bases. The germline V gene encodes CDR1 SGHRS and CDR2 YFSETQ. This CDR3 region has 18 residues. The CDR3 nucleotides are TGCGCCAGCAGCCCGAACCCCGCGGGGACTGGATTCTCCTACGAGCAGTACTTC. Encoded protein: CASSPNPAGTGFSYEQYF. Supplemented by reference TRBV5-1 and TRBJ2-7, the full variable domain reads KAGVTQTPRYLIKTRGQQVTLSCSPISGHRSVSWYQQTPGQGLQFLFEYFSETQRNKGNFPGRFSGRQFSNSRSEMNVSTLELGDSALYLCASSPNPAGTGFSYEQYFGPGTRLTVT.

The CDR3 is CASSALSGMNIQYF. CDR3 DNA sequence: TGTGCCAGCAGCGCCCTTAGCGGGATGAACATTCAGTACTTC. V and J are TRBV14 and TRBJ2-4; 8 bases are a match to TRBD2. The length of the CDR3 is 14 residues. Trimming cost V 5 bases and J 7 bases; bases outside gene matches: 7. Germline lookup yields CDR1 SGHDN and CDR2 FVKESK.

Ten or more counts support this clone. The rearrangement links TRBV11-3 to TRBJ2-3, with D unclear. Trimming removed 5 bases from V and 1 base from J, with 7 bases in between. The CDR3 spans 13 residues. In germline, CDR1 is SGHNT, CDR2 YENEEA. The CDR3 protein is CASSHRGTDTQYF. DNA for the CDR3: TGTGCCAGCAGCCACCGGGGCACAGATACGCAGTATTTT.